Below, 5 T cell receptor beta chains from the same sample are listed, as sequenced in a study of blood T cell repertoires in COVID-19. TCRdb's copy holds only in-frame clones and misses some; the assay was immunoSEQ multiplex PCR. The table records about 190,000 clones, over 75% of them present only once. The specimen was peripheral blood. These receptors were collected from a man in his fifties or sixties who had recovered from COVID-19.

The chain is built from TRBV27 and TRBJ2-3; 13 bases line up with TRBD2. The CDR3 totals 18 residues. The germline CDR1 and CDR2 sequences are MNHEY and SMNVEV (reference sequence). V lost 6 bases to trimming and J lost 0 bases; unmatched junction nucleotides: 9. The CDR3 DNA follows: TGTGCCAGCAGACAACCCGGGACTAGCGGGACTAGCACAGATACGCAGTATTTT. Encoded protein: CASRQPGTSGTSTDTQYF.

In this sample, this clone turned up once. The chain employs TRBV3-1 (or the pseudogene TRBV3-2) and TRBJ1-4; 7 bases are a match to TRBD1. Germline assignment: CDR1 LGHDT and CDR2 YNNKEL (reference sequence). The CDR3 contains 11 residues. This CDR3 reads CVGTADEKLFF. The CDR3 DNA reads TGTGTAGGGACAGCTGATGAAAAACTGTTTTTT.

The chain employs TRBV7-8 and TRBJ2-7, with 7 bases identical to TRBD1. With V trimmed by 3 bases and J by 5 bases, 13 bases remained unmatched. The CDR3 consists of 16 residues. CDR1 and CDR2 from the germline V gene are SGHVS and FQNEAQ. CDR3 DNA: TGTGCCAGCAGCTTGAAGCCGGGACAGACGGTGGACGAGCAGTACTTC. It specifies CASSLKPGQTVDEQYF.

This clone was recorded once. The V and J genes are TRBV28 and TRBJ1-2; TRBD1 aligns across 10 bases. The germline gives CDR1 MDHEN, CDR2 SYDVKM. V lost 5 bases, J lost 8 bases, and 8 bases stayed unmatched. The CDR3 consists of 14 residues. The CDR3 sequence is CASSNYDRGHGYTF. DNA for the CDR3: TGTGCCAGCAGTAACTACGACAGGGGGCACGGCTACACCTTC.

The chain carries TRBV6-5 and TRBJ2-2, with 7 bases fitting TRBD1. Unmatched junction bases numbered 12, after V lost 4 bases and J lost 7 bases. The CDR3 length is 16 residues. From germline, CDR1 is MNHEY and CDR2 SVGAGI. The CDR3 sequence is CASSSPPQGENGELFF. The DNA for the CDR3 is TGTGCCAGCAGTTCTCCCCCTCAGGGGGAAAACGGGGAGCTGTTTTTT.